The text below deals with one T cell receptor beta chain. As yet, its antigen is unknown. This sample is drawn from a study of shared clonotypes between healthy human individuals. The study, taken as a whole, reports: Rarefaction showed that sequencing of sorted subsets was incomplete (despite large depth). Memory subsets generally showed smaller estimated richness than naive subsets did.

Germline values: CDR1 PRHDT, CDR2 FYEKMQ (reference sequence). This CDR3 spans 15 amino acids. V was pared by 2 bases and J by 3 bases, with 13 bases between. Naive CD8 cells lacked CD45RO and underwent positive selection for CCR7, leaving out terminally differentiated effector memory CD45RA+ cells. Among the donors, all were Caucasian adults who lived in Nashville, Tennessee. Execution of the assay was at deep level. Here immunoSEQ multiplex PCR was the method, and the copy in TCRdb shows in-frame clones only, minus some. The sample lists some 2.1 million clones; about 95% were seen once. J is TRBJ1-1 and V is TRBV13; D is perhaps TRBD1 (5 bases). This TCR was sampled from a man aged 18 to 30 in good health. The specimen was naive CD8+ T cells sorted from blood. The CDR3 loop is CASSLRSGRDTEAFF. The CDR3 DNA follows: TGTGCCAGCAGCTTAAGGTCTGGCAGGGACACTGAAGCTTTCTTT.